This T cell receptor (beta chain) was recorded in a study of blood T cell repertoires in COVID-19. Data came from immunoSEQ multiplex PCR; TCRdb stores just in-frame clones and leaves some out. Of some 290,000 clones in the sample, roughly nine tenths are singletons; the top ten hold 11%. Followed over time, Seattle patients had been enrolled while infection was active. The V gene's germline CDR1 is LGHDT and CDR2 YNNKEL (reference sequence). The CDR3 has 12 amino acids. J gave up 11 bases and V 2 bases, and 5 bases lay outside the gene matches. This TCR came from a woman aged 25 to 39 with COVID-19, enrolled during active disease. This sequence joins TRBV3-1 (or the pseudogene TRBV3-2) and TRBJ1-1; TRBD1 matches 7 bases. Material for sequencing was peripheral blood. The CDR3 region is CASSQLGTEAFF. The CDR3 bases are TGTGCCAGCAGCCAACTCGGGACAGAGGCTTTCTTT.